This TCR beta chain derives from a study of siplizumab effects on memory and regulatory T cells. Points from the study as a whole: No more than a minor fraction of alloreactive clones could be traced back to unstimulated subsets. Significantly reduced by siplizumab was the cumulative frequency of alloreactive sequences, namely those traceable to unstimulated CD4+ memory cells.

As concerns this clone: Its antigen remains unidentified.

Produced via immunoSEQ multiplex PCR; TCRdb's table is partial and in-frame only. The repertoire has 56,000 or so clones, just over 95% of them found once; the top ten carry about 1%. Germline lookup yields CDR1 LGHNA and CDR2 YSLEER. The V segment lost 3 bases and the J segment 7 bases; nucleotides outside the gene matches: 4. The CDR3 consists of 14 residues. V usage is TRBV4-3 and J usage is TRBJ1-5, with 9 bases lining up with TRBD1. This sequence was found in a human donor in good health. The sequencing input was naive CD8+ T cells sorted from blood. The CDR3 sequence is CASSHVTGGQPQHF. DNA of the CDR3: TGCGCCAGCAGCCACGTGACAGGGGGACAGCCCCAGCATTTT.